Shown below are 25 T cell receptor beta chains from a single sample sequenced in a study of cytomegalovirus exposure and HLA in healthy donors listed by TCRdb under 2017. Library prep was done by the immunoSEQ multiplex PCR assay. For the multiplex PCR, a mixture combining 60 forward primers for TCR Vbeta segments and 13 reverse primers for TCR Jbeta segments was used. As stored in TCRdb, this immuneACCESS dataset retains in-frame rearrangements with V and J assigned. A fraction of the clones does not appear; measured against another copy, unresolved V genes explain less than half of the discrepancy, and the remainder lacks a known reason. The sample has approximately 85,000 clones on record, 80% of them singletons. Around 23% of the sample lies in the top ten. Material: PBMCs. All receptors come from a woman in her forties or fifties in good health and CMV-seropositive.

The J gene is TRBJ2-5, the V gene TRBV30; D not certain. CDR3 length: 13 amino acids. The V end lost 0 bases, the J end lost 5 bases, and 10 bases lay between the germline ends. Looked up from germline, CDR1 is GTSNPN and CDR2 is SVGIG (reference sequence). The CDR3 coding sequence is TGTGCCTGGAGTGTTTTTTCGGGTGAGACCCAGTACTTC. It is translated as CAWSVFSGETQYF.

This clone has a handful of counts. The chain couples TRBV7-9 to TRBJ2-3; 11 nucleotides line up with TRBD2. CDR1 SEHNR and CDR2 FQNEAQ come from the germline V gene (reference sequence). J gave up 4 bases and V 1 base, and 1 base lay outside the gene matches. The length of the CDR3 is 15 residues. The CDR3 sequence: CASSLDSGGADTQYF. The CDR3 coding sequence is TGTGCCAGCAGCTTAGATAGCGGGGGGGCAGATACGCAGTATTTT.

The CDR3: CASRRAEDRAYYEQYF. For the CDR3, the DNA is TGTGCCAGCAGGAGGGCGGAGGACAGGGCGTACTACGAGCAGTACTTC. The V and J genes are TRBV5-4 and TRBJ2-7; TRBD1 matches 8 bases. Losses at the gene ends were 5 bases for V and 3 bases for J; bases not matched to a gene: 13. The CDR3 runs to 16 residues. The germline V gene encodes CDR1 SGHNT and CDR2 YYREEE (reference sequence). Complete variable domain (other parts from reference TRBV5-4 and TRBJ2-7): ETGVTQSPTHLIKTRGQQVTLRCSSQSGHNTVSWYQQALGQGPQFIFQYYREEENGRGNFPPRFSGLQFPNYSSELNVNALELDDSALYLCASRRAEDRAYYEQYFGPGTRLTVT.

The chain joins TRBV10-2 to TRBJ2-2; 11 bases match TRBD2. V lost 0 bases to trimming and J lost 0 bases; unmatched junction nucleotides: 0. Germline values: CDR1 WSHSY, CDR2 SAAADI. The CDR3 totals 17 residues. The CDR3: CASSESTSGTNTGELFF. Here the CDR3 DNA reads TGCGCCAGCAGTGAGTCGACTAGCGGGACGAACACCGGGGAGCTGTTTTTT.

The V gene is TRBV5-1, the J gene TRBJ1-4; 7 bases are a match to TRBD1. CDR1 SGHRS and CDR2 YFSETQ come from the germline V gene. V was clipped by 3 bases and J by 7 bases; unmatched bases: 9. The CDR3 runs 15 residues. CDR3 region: CASSSTGAWGEKLFF. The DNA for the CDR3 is TGCGCCAGCAGCTCCACAGGGGCGTGGGGTGAAAAACTGTTTTTT.

As DNA, the CDR3 is TGTGCCAGCGCTGGACAGGGGAGCAATCAGCCCCAGCATTTT. It codes for CASAGQGSNQPQHF. J is TRBJ1-5 and V is TRBV19, with 9 bases identical to TRBD1. The junction had 4 bases not matched to a gene; V was cut back by 9 bases and J by 1 base. This CDR3 comprises 14 residues. The germline V gene encodes CDR1 LNHDA and CDR2 SQIVND (reference sequence).

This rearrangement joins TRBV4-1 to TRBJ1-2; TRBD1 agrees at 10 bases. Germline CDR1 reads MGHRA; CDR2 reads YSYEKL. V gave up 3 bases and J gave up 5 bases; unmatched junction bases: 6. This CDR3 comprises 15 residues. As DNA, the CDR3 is TGCGCCAGCAGCCAGAGACAGGGGGCGGGTTATGGCTACACCTTC. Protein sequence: CASSQRQGAGYGYTF.

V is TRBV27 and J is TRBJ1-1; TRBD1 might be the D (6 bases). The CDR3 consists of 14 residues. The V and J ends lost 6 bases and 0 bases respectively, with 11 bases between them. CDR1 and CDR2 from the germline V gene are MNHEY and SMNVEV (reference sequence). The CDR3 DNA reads TGTGCCAGCAGCCAGGGGCCCCTGAACACTGAAGCTTTCTTT. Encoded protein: CASSQGPLNTEAFF.

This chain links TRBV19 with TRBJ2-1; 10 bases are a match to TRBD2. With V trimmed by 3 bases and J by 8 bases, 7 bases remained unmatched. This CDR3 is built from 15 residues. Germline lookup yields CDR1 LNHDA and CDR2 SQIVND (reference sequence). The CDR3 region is CASSIKRGGRDEQFF. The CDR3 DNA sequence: TGTGCCAGTAGTATTAAGCGGGGGGGCAGGGATGAGCAGTTCTTC.

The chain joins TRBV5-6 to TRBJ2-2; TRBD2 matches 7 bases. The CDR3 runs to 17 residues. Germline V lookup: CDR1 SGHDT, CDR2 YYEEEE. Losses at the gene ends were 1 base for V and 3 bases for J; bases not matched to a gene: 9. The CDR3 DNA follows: TGTGCCAGCAGCTTGACGACGTCGGGGGGTTACACCGGGGAGCTGTTTTTT. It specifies CASSLTTSGGYTGELFF.

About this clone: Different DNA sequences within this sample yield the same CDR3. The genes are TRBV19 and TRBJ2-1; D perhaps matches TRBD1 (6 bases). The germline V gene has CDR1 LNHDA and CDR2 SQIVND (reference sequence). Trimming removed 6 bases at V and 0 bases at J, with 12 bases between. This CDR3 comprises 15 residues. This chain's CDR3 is CASRPDRSSYNEQFF. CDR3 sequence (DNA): TGTGCCAGTAGGCCAGACAGGAGCTCCTACAATGAGCAGTTCTTC.

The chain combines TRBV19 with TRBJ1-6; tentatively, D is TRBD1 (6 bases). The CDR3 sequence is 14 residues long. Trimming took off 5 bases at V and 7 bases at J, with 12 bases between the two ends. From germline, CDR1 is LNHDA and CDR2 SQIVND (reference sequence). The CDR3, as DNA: TGTGCCAGTAGTGTGGACAGAATCAATTCACCCCTCCACTTT. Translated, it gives CASSVDRINSPLHF. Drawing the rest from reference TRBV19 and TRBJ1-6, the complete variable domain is DGGITQSPKYLFRKEGQNVTLSCEQNLNHDAMYWYRQDPGQGLRLIYYSQIVNDFQKGDIAEGYSVSREKKESFPLTVTSAQKNPTAFYLCASSVDRINSPLHFGNGTRLTVT.

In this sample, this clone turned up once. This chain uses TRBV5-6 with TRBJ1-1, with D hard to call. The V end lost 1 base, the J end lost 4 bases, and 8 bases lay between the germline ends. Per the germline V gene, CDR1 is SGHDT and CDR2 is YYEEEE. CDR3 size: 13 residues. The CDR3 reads CASSLSGFTEAFF. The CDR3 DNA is TGTGCCAGCAGCTTGAGTGGCTTCACTGAAGCTTTCTTT.

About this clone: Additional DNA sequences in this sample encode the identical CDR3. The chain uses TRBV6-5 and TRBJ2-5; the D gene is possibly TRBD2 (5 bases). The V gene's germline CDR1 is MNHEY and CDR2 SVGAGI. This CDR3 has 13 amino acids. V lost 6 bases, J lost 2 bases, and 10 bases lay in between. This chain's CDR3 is CASRRTGQETQYF. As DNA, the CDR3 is TGTGCCAGCAGGCGGACGGGACAAGAGACCCAGTACTTC.

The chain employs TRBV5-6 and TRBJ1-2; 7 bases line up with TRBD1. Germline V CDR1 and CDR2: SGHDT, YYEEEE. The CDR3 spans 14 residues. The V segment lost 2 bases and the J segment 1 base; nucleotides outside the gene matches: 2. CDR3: CASSFQGGNYGYTF. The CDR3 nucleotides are TGTGCCAGCAGCTTTCAGGGGGGTAACTATGGCTACACCTTC.

The CDR3 sequence: CASSLYSQNTEAFF. CDR3 nucleotide sequence: TGTGCCAGCAGTCTTTACAGCCAGAACACTGAAGCTTTCTTT. This rearrangement joins TRBV2 to TRBJ1-1; D not certain. V was clipped by 5 bases and J by 1 base, with 11 bases between them. The CDR3 covers 14 residues. Germline CDR1 SNHLY, CDR2 FYNNEI.

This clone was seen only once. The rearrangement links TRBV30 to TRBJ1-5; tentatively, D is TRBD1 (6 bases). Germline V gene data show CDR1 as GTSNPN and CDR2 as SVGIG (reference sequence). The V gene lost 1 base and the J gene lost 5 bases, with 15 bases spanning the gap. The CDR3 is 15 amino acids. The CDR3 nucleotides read TGTGCCTGGAGTGCCAGGGGCGGTCGGTATCAGCCCCAGCATTTT. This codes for CAWSARGGRYQPQHF.

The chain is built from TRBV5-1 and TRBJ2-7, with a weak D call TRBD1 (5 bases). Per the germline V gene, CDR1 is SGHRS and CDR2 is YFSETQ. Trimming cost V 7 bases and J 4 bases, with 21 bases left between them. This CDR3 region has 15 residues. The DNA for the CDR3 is TGCGCCAGCGCCCTGCTGGGCCAGGGCTCGTACGAGCAGTACTTC. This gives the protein CASALLGQGSYEQYF.

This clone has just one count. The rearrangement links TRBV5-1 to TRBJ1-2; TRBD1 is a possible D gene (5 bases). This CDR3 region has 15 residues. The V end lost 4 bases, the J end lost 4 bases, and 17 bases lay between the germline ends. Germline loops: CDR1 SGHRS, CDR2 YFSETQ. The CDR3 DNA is TGCGCCAGCAGCCTCGACAGACCTACAACCTATGGCTACACCTTC. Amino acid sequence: CASSLDRPTTYGYTF. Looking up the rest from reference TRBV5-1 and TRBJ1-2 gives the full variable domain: KAGVTQTPRYLIKTRGQQVTLSCSPISGHRSVSWYQQTPGQGLQFLFEYFSETQRNKGNFPGRFSGRQFSNSRSEMNVSTLELGDSALYLCASSLDRPTTYGYTFGSGTRLTVV.

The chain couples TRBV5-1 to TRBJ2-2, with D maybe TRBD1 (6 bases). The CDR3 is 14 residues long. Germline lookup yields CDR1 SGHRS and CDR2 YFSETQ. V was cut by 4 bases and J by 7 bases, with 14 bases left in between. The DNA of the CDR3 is TGCGCCAGCAGCGGACGGGACATTCTCGGGGAGCTGTTTTTT. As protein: CASSGRDILGELFF.

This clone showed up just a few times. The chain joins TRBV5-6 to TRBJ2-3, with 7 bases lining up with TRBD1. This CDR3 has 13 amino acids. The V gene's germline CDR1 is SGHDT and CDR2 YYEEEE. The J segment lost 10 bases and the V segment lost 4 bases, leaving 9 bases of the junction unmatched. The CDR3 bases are TGTGCCAGCAGCCTCAGCTCTCAGGGGGCGCAGTATTTT. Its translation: CASSLSSQGAQYF.

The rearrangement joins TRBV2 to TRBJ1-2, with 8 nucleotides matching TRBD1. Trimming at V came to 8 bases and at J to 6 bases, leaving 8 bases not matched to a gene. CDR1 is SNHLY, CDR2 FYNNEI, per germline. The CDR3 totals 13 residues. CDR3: CASLPQGGDGYTF. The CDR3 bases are TGTGCCAGCTTGCCACAGGGGGGAGATGGCTACACCTTC.

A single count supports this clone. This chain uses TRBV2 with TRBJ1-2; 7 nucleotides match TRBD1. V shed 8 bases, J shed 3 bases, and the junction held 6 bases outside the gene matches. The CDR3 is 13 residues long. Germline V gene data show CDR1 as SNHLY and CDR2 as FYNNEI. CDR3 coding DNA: TGTGCCAGCGGGGACAGCGAGTACTATGGCTACACCTTC. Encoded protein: CASGDSEYYGYTF.

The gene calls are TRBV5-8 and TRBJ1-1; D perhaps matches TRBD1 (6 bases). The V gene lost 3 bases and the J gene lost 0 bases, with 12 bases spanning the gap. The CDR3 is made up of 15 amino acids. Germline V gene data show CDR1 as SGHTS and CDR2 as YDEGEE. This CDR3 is CASSYVQGLNTEAFF. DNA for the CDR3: TGTGCCAGCAGCTACGTACAGGGCTTGAACACTGAAGCTTTCTTT.

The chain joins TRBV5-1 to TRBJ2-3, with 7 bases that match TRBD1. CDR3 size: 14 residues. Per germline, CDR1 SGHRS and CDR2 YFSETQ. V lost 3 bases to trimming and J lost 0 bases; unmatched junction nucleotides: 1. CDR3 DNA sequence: TGCGCCAGCAGCTGGACAGGCAGCACAGATACGCAGTATTTT. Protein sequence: CASSWTGSTDTQYF.